These 18 T cell receptor beta chains share one sample of origin, sequenced in a study of CD8+CD57+ T cells in acquired aplastic anemia. Investigators profiled TCR beta VDJ and CDR3 from genomic DNA template. TCRdb recomputed calls from the reads with MiXCR, one row per CDR3 protein. The sample lists 400,000 to 450,000 distinct CDR3 sequences; roughly 68% were seen once. The specimen was sorted CD4+, CD8+, or CD8+CD57+ T cells (not recorded which) from PBMCs. All receptors derive from a human donor in good health, serving as a control.

The chain carries TRBV5-8 and TRBJ2-3; 8 nucleotides align to TRBD1. The germline gives CDR1 SGHTS, CDR2 YDEGEE. Trimming removed 1 base from V and 6 bases from J; junction bases left unmatched: 7. This CDR3 is 15 amino acids long. CDR3 DNA: TGTGCCAGCAGCTTGACGGTTGCAGGGGGCGATACGCAGTATTTT. Its protein product is CASSLTVAGGDTQYF. The whole variable domain, remainder taken from reference TRBV5-8 and TRBJ2-3, is EAGVTQSPTHLIKTRGQQATLRCSPISGHTSVYWYQQALGLGLQFLLWYDEGEERNRGNFPPRFSGRQFPNYSSELNVNALELEDSALYLCASSLTVAGGDTQYFGPGTRLTVL.

This clonotype has just a few counts. Sequence at one end of the junction differs from germline and may be a read error. The chain uses TRBV19 and TRBJ2-1; 10 bases are a match to TRBD2. CDR3 size: 13 residues. From germline, CDR1 is LNHDA and CDR2 SQIVND (reference sequence). The CDR3 nucleotides read TGTGCCAGTAGAGCGGGGGGGCGGTATGAGCGGTTCTTC. It yields the protein CASRAGGRYERFF.

This chain joins TRBV5-1 and TRBJ2-3; 7 bases line up with TRBD1. CDR1 is SGHRS, CDR2 YFSETQ, per germline. The CDR3 totals 14 residues. After removal of 3 bases from V and 2 bases from J, the junction contained 3 bases not matched to a gene. The CDR3 sequence is CASSWQGDTDTQYF. The CDR3 coding sequence is TGCGCCAGCAGCTGGCAGGGGGACACAGATACGCAGTATTTT.

Concerning this clonotype: The junction and the germline gene differ at one end; a read error may be behind it. V gene TRBV3-1 combines with J gene TRBJ1-2; D not certain. The germline CDR1 and CDR2 sequences are LGHDT and YNNKEL (reference sequence). The CDR3 sequence is 11 residues long. CDR3 protein: CASSQGYGYAF. In DNA, the CDR3 is TGTGCCAGCAGCCAAGGCTATGGCTACGCCTTC.

In regard to this clonotype: Lacking the conserved final phenylalanine or tryptophan, this CDR3 likely reflects a read error. The chain couples TRBV6-6 to TRBJ1-1; D is uncertain. The V gene's germline CDR1 is MNHNY and CDR2 SVGAGI (reference sequence). The CDR3 has 14 amino acids. Trimming removed 4 bases at V and 4 bases at J, with 13 bases between. The CDR3 DNA follows: TGTGCCAGCAGTTGGGATCAGGTCGGCACTGAAGCTTTCCTT. Its protein is CASSWDQVGTEAFL.

This clonotype has a count of ten or more. This chain joins TRBV4-3 and TRBJ2-5; D remains unclear. The ends were cut back, 4 bases at V and 5 bases at J, with 11 bases in the middle. The V gene's germline CDR1 is LGHNA and CDR2 YSLEER. This CDR3 comprises 13 residues. The CDR3 nucleotides are TGCGCCAGCAGCCCAACAGAGGCTGAGACCCAGTACTTC. As protein: CASSPTEAETQYF.

This chain connects TRBV19 to TRBJ1-4; D is undetermined. Germline CDR1 LNHDA, CDR2 SQIVND (reference sequence). The CDR3 is 14 residues long. Between the trimmed V and J ends, which lost 3 bases and 6 bases, there was a span of 11 bases. The CDR3 protein is CASSIVAYDEKLFF. For the CDR3, the DNA is TGTGCCAGTAGTATCGTAGCGTACGATGAAAAACTGTTTTTT.

This clonotype was recorded many times. V gene TRBV7-9 combines with J gene TRBJ1-1, with D perhaps TRBD1 (6 bases). The germline V and J ends were trimmed by 5 bases and 1 base, with 11 bases remaining between them. CDR3 length: 14 amino acids. Germline V gene data show CDR1 as SEHNR and CDR2 as FQNEAQ (reference sequence). DNA of the CDR3: TGTGCCAGCAGCCCACAGGGAGGGAACACTGAAGCTTTCTTT. Translated, it gives CASSPQGGNTEAFF.

This clonotype appeared a few times. The chain couples TRBV6-5 to TRBJ2-5; 7 positions agree with TRBD2. The germline CDR1 and CDR2 sequences are MNHEY and SVGAGI. The CDR3 spans 15 residues. V shed 7 bases, J shed 5 bases, and the junction held 13 bases outside the gene matches. The CDR3 sequence is CASKPGSGAWETQYF. The CDR3 bases are TGTGCCAGCAAACCCGGGAGCGGGGCCTGGGAGACCCAGTACTTC.

Remarks on this clonotype: The conserved final phenylalanine or tryptophan is absent from the CDR3, which likely points to a read error. No DNA is shown, since the ends of the CDR3 on it are uncertain; the CDR3 is the one TCRdb lists. The gene calls are TRBV24-1 and TRBJ2-5; TRBD2, the D gene given by the table, was not confirmed from the DNA. Germline lookup yields CDR1 KGHDR and CDR2 SFDVKD. With termini counted, the CDR3 has 16 amino acids. CDR3: CATSDPRVTGTQYFYL.

To note about this clonotype: A single base separates this from a much larger clone, so it may be a read error. The gene calls are TRBV6-2 or TRBV6-3 and TRBJ1-1; perhaps TRBD1 as D (6 bases). Germline V gene sequence: CDR1 MNHEY, CDR2 SVGEGT. V was shortened by 7 bases and J by 4 bases, with 16 bases between the two germline ends. The CDR3 loop spans 14 amino acids. The CDR3 here is CASTGGGRITEAFF. The CDR3 DNA is TGTGCCAGCACGGGGGGGGGGCGGATCACTGAAGCTTTCTTT.

Of note for this clonotype: Compared with germline, one end of the junction differs, possibly owing to a read error. The rearrangement links TRBV11-3 to TRBJ1-2; TRBD1 aligns across 8 bases. In germline, CDR1 is SGHNT, CDR2 YENEEA. The CDR3 sequence is 13 residues long. Here the CDR3 reads CATSRGQEYGYTF. CDR3 bases: TGTGCCACCAGCAGGGGACAGGAATATGGCTACACCTTC.

The chain carries TRBV9 and TRBJ2-5, with no clear D. Trimming left V 3 bases short and J 7 bases short, with 19 bases between. This CDR3 is 15 amino acids long. Germline assignment: CDR1 SGDLS and CDR2 YYNGEE. The CDR3 is CASSARTYSGATQYF. The CDR3 region has the DNA TGTGCCAGCAGCGCCAGGACCTACTCTGGAGCGACCCAGTACTTC.

This clonotype was counted once. The CDR3, as DNA: TGTGCCAGCAGCTTTGAGACCGGGACAGGGGTCGAGCAGTACTTC. This encodes CASSFETGTGVEQYF. This chain uses TRBV7-9 with TRBJ2-7, with 10 bases lining up with TRBD1. The CDR3 is made up of 15 amino acids. Germline V gives CDR1 SEHNR, CDR2 FQNEAQ (reference sequence). With 3 bases clipped from V and 6 bases from J, the junction kept 8 bases outside the gene matches.

Concerning this clonotype itself: A read error may account for a junction end that differs from germline. The chain links TRBV7-2 to TRBJ2-7, with a possible D match to TRBD1 (6 bases). CDR3 size: 15 residues. CDR1 is SGHTA, CDR2 FQGNSA, per germline. The CDR3, as DNA: TGTGCCAGCAGCGTAGCAGGGGCGAGCGGCAAAGGAGCGTACTTC. It encodes CASSVAGASGKGAYF.

Concerning this clonotype itself: This may stem from a read error, because a much larger clone lies one nucleotide away. J is TRBJ1-5 and V is TRBV5-1; the match to TRBD1 covers 12 bases. Germline CDR1 SGHRS, CDR2 YFSETQ. CDR3 length: 15 amino acids. The CDR3 DNA sequence: TGTGCCAGCAGCGCTGGGACAGGGGGCTTTCAGTCCCAGCATTTT. It translates to CASSAGTGGFQSQHF.

J is TRBJ2-1 and V is TRBV7-2; the D gene is possibly TRBD2 (6 bases). The germline V gene has CDR1 SGHTA and CDR2 FQGNSA. Trimming stripped 5 bases from V and 8 bases from J, with 22 bases between. There are 16 residues in the CDR3. The chain's CDR3 is CASSIGVGSASDEQFF. The CDR3 nucleotides are TGTGCCAGCAGCATAGGAGTCGGGAGCGCCTCAGATGAGCAGTTCTTC.

In its sample, this clonotype was seen once. The chain couples TRBV7-9 to TRBJ2-7; the match to TRBD1 covers 9 bases. V gave up 5 bases and J gave up 7 bases; unmatched junction bases: 12. Germline assignment: CDR1 SEHNR and CDR2 FQNEAQ (reference sequence). The CDR3 has 15 residues. The CDR3 coding sequence is TGTGCCAGCAGCCTCTTGGAGGGACAGGGTGAGGAGCAGTACTTC. Protein sequence: CASSLLEGQGEEQYF.